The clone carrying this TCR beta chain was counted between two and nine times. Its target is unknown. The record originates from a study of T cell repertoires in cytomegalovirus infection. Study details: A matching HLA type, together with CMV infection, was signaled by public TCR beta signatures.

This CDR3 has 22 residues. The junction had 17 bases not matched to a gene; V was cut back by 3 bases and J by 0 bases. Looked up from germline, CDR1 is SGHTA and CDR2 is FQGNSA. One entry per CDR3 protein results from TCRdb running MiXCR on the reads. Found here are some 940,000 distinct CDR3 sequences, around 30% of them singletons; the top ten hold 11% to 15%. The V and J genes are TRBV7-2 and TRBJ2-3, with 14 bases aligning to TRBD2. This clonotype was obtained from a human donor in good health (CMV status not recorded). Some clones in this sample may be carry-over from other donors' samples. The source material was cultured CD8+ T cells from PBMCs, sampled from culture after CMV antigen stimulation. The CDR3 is CASSFPDTGTSGGRYSTDTQYF. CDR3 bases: TGTGCCAGCAGCTTTCCGGATACCGGGACTAGCGGGGGCCGATATAGCACAGATACGCAGTATTTT.